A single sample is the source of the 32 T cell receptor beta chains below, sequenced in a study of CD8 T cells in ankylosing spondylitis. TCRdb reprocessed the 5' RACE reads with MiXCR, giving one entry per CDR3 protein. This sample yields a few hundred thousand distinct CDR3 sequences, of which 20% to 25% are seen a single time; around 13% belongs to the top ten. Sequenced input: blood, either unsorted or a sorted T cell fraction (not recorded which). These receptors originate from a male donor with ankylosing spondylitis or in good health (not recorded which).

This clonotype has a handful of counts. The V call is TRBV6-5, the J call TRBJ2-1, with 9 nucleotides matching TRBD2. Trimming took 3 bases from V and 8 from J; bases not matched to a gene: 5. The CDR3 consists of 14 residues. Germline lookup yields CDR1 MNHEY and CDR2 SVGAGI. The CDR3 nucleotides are TGTGCCAGCAGTTATGCGGGGGGGGGAGATGAGCAGTTCTTC. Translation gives CASSYAGGGDEQFF.

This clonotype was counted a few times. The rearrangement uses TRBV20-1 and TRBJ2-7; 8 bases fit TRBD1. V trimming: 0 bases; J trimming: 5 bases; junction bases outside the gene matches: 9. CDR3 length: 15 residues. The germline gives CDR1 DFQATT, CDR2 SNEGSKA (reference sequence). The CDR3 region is CSARDLQGAVDEQYF. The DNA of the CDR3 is TGCAGTGCTAGAGATCTGCAGGGGGCTGTCGACGAGCAGTACTTC.

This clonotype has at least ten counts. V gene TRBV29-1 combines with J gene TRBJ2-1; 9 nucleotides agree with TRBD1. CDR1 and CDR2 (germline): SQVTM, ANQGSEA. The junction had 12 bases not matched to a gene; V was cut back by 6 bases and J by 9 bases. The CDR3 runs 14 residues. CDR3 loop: CSVPPGDRVGEQFF. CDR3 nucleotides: TGCAGCGTCCCCCCCGGGGACAGGGTCGGTGAGCAGTTCTTC.

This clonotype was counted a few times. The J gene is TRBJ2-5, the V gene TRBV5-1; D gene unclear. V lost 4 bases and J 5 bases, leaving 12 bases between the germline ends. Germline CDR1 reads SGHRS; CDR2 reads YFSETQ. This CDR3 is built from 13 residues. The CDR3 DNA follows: TGCGCCAGCAGCGGCCCCCTCCGGGAGACCCAGTACTTC. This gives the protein CASSGPLRETQYF.

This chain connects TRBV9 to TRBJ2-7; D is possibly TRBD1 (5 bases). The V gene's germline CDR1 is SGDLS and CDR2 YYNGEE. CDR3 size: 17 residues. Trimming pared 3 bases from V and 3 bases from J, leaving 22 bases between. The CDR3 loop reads CASSAAPPGRVDYEQYF. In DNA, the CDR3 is TGTGCCAGCAGCGCGGCGCCTCCGGGCAGGGTCGACTACGAGCAGTACTTC.

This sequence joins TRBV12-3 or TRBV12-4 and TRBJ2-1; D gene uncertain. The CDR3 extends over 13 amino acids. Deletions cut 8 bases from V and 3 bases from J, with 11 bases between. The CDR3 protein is CASLSEIYNEQFF. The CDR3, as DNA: TGTGCCAGCCTATCTGAAATCTACAATGAGCAGTTCTTC.

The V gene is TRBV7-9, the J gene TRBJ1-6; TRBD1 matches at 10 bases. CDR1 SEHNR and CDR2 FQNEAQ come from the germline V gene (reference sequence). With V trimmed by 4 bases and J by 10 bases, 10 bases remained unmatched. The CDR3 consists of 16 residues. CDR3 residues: CASSSPRQGAKSPLHF. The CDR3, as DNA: TGTGCCAGCAGCTCGCCGCGACAGGGGGCGAAATCACCCCTCCACTTT.

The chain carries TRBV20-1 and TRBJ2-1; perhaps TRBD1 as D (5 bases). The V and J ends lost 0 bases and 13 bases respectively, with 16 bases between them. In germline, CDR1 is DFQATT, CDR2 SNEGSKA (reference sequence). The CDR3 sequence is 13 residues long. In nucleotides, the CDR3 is TGCAGTGCTAGAGATCCCAGGGCCGACCTTCAGTTCTTC. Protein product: CSARDPRADLQFF.

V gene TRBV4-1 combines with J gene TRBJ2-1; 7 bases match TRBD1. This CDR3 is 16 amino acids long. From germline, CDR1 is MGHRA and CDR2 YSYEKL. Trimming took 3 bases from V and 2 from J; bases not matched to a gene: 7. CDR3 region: CASSQAQGLTYNEQFF. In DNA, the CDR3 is TGCGCCAGCAGCCAGGCACAGGGGCTAACCTACAATGAGCAGTTCTTC.

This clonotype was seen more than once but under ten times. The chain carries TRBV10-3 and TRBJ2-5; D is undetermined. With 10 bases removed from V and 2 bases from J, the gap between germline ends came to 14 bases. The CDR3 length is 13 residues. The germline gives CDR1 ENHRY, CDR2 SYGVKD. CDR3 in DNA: TGTGCCACCCTGGAAGGGCCTCAAGAGACCCAGTACTTC. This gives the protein CATLEGPQETQYF.

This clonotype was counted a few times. The CDR3 region is CASTWGGQDEQYF. The CDR3 DNA is TGTGCCAGCACCTGGGGGGGGCAAGACGAGCAGTACTTC. The chain is built from TRBV12-3 or TRBV12-4 and TRBJ2-7; perhaps TRBD2 as D (7 bases). Trimming cost V 7 bases and J 5 bases, with 15 bases left between them. There are 13 residues in the CDR3.

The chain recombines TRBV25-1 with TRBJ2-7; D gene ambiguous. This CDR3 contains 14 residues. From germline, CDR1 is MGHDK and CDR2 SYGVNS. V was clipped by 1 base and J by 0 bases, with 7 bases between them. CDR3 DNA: TGTGCCAGCAGTGAATTTGGGGTCTCCTACGAGCAGTACTTC. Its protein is CASSEFGVSYEQYF.

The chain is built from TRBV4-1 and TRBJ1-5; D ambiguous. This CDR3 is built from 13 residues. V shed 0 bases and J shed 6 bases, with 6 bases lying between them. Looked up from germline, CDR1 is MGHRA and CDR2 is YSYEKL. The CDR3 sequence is CASSQEGFQPQHF. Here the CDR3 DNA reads TGCGCCAGCAGCCAAGAAGGCTTTCAGCCCCAGCATTTT.

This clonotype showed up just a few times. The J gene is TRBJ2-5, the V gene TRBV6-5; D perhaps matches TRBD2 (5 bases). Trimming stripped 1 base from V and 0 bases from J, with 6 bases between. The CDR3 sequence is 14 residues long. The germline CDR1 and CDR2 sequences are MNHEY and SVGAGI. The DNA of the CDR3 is TGTGCCAGCAGTTACTTCGGGGACCAAGAGACCCAGTACTTC. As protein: CASSYFGDQETQYF.

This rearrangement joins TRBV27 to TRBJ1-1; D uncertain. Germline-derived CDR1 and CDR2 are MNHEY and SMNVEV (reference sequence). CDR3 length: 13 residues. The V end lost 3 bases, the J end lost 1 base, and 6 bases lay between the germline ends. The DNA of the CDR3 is TGTGCCAGCAGTTTTTACAAGAACACTGAAGCTTTCTTT. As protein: CASSFYKNTEAFF.

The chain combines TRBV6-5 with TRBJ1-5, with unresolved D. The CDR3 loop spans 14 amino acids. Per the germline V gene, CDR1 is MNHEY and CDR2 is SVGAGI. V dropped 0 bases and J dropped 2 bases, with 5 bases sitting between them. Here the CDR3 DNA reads TGTGCCAGCAGTTACTCGTACGGCAATCAGCCCCAGCATTTT. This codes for CASSYSYGNQPQHF.

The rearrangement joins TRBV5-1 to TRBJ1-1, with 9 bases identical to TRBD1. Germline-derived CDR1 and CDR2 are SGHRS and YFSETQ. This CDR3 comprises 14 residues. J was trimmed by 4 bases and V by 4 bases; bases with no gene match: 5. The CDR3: CASSVGTGTTEAFF. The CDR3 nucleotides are TGCGCCAGCAGCGTCGGGACAGGGACCACTGAAGCTTTCTTT. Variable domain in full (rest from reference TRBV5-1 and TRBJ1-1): KAGVTQTPRYLIKTRGQQVTLSCSPISGHRSVSWYQQTPGQGLQFLFEYFSETQRNKGNFPGRFSGRQFSNSRSEMNVSTLELGDSALYLCASSVGTGTTEAFFGQGTRLTVV.

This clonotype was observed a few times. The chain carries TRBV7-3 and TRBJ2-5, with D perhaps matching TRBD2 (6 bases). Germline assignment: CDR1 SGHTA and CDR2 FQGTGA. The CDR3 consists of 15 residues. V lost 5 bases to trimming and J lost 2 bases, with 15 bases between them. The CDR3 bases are TGTGCCAGCAGCCGAGGGGAGGCGTTTCAAGAGACCCAGTACTTC. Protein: CASSRGEAFQETQYF.

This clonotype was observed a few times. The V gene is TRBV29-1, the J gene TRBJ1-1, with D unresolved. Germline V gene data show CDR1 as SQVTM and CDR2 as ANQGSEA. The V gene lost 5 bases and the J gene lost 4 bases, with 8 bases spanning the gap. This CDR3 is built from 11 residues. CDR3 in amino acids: CSVREATEAFF. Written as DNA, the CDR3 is TGCAGCGTTCGAGAGGCCACTGAAGCTTTCTTT.

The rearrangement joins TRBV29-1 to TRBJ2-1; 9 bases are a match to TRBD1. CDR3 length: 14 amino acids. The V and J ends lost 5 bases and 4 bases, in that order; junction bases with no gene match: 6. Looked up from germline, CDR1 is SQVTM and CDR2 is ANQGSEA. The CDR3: CSVTYRGRYNEQFF. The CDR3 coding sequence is TGCAGCGTTACTTACAGGGGGCGATACAATGAGCAGTTCTTC.

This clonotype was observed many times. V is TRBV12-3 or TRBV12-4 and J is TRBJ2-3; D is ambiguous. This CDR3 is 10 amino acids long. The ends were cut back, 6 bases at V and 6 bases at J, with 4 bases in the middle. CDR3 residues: CASRGDTQYF. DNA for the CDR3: TGTGCCAGCAGGGGGGATACGCAGTATTTT.

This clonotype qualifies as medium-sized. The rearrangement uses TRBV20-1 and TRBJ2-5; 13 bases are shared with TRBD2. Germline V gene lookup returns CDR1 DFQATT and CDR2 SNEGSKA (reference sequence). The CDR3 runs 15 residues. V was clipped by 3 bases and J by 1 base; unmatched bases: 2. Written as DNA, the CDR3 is TGCAGTGCTAGCCGGACTAGCGGGGGCCAAGAGACCCAGTACTTC. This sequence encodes CSASRTSGGQETQYF.

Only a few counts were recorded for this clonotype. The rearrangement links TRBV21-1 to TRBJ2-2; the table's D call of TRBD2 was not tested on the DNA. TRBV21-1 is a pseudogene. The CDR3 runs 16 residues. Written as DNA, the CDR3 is TGTGCCAGCAGCCCAGAGGAGGGCGGTTACACCGGGGAGCTGTTTTTT. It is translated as CASSPEEGGYTGELFF.

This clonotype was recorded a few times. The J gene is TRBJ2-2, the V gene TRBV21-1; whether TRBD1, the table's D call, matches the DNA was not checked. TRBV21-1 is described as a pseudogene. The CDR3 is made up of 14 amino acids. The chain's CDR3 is CASGTGGTSGELFF. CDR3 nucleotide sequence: TGTGCCAGCGGGACAGGGGGAACTTCGGGGGAGCTGTTTTTT.

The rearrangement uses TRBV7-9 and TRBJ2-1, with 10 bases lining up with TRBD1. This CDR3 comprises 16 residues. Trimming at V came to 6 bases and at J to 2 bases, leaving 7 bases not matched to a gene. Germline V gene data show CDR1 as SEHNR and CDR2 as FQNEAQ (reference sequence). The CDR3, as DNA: TGTGCCAGCAGTTACGCCGGGACAGGGGCCTACAATGAGCAGTTCTTC. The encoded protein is CASSYAGTGAYNEQFF.

CDR3 loop: CASRGRWGSSGANVLTF. The DNA of the CDR3 is TGTGCCAGTAGGGGACGGTGGGGGAGCTCTGGGGCCAACGTCCTGACTTTC. The chain carries TRBV19 and TRBJ2-6, with D possibly being TRBD1 or TRBD2 (5 bases each). Trimming pared 6 bases from V and 0 bases from J, leaving 15 bases between. The CDR3 is 17 amino acids. Germline-derived CDR1 and CDR2 are LNHDA and SQIVND (reference sequence).

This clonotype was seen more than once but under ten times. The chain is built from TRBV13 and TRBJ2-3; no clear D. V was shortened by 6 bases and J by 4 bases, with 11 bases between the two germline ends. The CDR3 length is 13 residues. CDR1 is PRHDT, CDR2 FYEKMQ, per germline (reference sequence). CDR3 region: CASSARASDTQYF. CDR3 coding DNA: TGTGCCAGCAGTGCCCGGGCTTCAGATACGCAGTATTTT. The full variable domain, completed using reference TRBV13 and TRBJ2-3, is AAGVIQSPRHLIKEKRETATLKCYPIPRHDTVYWYQQGPGQDPQFLISFYEKMQSDKGSIPDRFSAQQFSDYHSELNMSSLELGDSALYFCASSARASDTQYFGPGTRLTVL.

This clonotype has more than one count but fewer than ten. This CDR3 reads CASSYLTGFVGELFF. For the CDR3, the DNA is TGTGCCAGCAGCTATTTGACAGGGTTTGTCGGGGAGCTGTTTTTT. The gene calls are TRBV7-9 and TRBJ2-2; TRBD1 agrees at 7 bases. The V gene's germline CDR1 is SEHNR and CDR2 FQNEAQ (reference sequence). CDR3 length: 15 amino acids. The trim removed 4 bases at V and 7 bases at J, leaving 9 bases unmatched.

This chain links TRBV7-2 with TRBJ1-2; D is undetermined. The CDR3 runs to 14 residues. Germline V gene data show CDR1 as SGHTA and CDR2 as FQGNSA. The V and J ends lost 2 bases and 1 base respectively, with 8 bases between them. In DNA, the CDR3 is TGTGCCAGCAGCTTATTATCAGTTAACTATGGCTACACCTTC. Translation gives CASSLLSVNYGYTF.

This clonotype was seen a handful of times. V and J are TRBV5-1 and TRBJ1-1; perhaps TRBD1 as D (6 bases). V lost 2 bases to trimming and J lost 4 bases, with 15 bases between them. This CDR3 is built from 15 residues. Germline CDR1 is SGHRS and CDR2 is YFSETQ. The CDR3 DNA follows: TGCGCCAGCAGCTTAACAGGGCGCGGTGGCACTGAAGCTTTCTTT. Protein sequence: CASSLTGRGGTEAFF.

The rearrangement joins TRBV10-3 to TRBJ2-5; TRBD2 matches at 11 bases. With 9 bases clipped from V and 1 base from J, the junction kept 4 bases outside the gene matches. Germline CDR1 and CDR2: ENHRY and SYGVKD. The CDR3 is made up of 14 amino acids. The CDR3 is CAIELAGVQETQYF. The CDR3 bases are TGTGCCATTGAACTAGCGGGGGTCCAAGAGACCCAGTACTTC.

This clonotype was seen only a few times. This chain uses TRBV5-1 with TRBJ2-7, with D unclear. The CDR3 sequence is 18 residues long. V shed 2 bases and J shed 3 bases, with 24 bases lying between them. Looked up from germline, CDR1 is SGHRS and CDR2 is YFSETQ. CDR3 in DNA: TGCGCCAGCAGCTTAGATCAGATCAGGACCCCCTTCCTCTACGAGCAGTACTTC. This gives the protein CASSLDQIRTPFLYEQYF.